Below are 10 T cell receptor beta chains sequenced from a single sample in a study of graft-versus-host responses after intestinal transplantation. The method was immunoSEQ multiplex PCR; TCRdb's version includes in-frame clones alone and lacks a portion of them. The repertoire has approximately 100,000 clones, about nine tenths of them found once; the top ten carry 0.095% to 0.11%. Their antigens remain unidentified. The source was unstimulated CD4+ T cells sorted from spleen or lymph node cells, collected before intestinal transplant. The receptors were sampled from a human donor who received an intestinal transplant.

The V call is TRBV2, the J call TRBJ1-2; TRBD1 is a possible D gene (6 bases). The germline CDR1 and CDR2 sequences are SNHLY and FYNNEI. The CDR3 sequence is 16 residues long. V dropped 6 bases and J dropped 0 bases, with 17 bases sitting between them. The CDR3 protein is CASSAIGQISNYGYTF. The CDR3 bases are TGTGCCAGCAGCGCCATAGGACAGATCTCTAACTATGGCTACACCTTC.

The chain couples TRBV5-1 to TRBJ1-5, with D possibly matching TRBD1 (6 bases). Between the trimmed V and J ends, which lost 4 bases and 2 bases, there was a span of 13 bases. This CDR3 contains 15 residues. Germline V CDR1 and CDR2: SGHRS, YFSETQ. CDR3 bases: TGCGCCAGCAGCGCCACAGGGTTACGCAATCAGCCCCAGCATTTT. Its protein product is CASSATGLRNQPQHF. Full variable domain (missing parts from reference TRBV5-1 and TRBJ1-5): KAGVTQTPRYLIKTRGQQVTLSCSPISGHRSVSWYQQTPGQGLQFLFEYFSETQRNKGNFPGRFSGRQFSNSRSEMNVSTLELGDSALYLCASSATGLRNQPQHFGDGTRLSIL.

The chain combines TRBV7-9 with TRBJ1-5; 7 positions agree with TRBD1. The CDR3 is made up of 13 amino acids. Germline CDR1 reads SEHNR; CDR2 reads FQNEAQ (reference sequence). V lost 4 bases and J lost 5; bases outside the gene matches: 2. In DNA form, the CDR3 reads TGTGCCAGCAGCTCCCAGGGGGATCAGCCCCAGCATTTT. Its translation: CASSSQGDQPQHF.

The chain carries TRBV7-9 and TRBJ1-4, with a tentative D call TRBD1 (6 bases). The CDR3 covers 14 residues. Germline CDR1 SEHNR, CDR2 FQNEAQ (reference sequence). Trimming left V 5 bases short and J 7 bases short, with 14 bases between. The CDR3 DNA follows: TGTGCCAGCAGCCTGAGGGGGAGTGGTGAAAAACTGTTTTTT. Amino acid sequence: CASSLRGSGEKLFF.

V usage is TRBV6-1 and J usage is TRBJ2-3; 7 bases map to TRBD2. The V segment lost 8 bases and the J segment 2 bases; nucleotides outside the gene matches: 10. Germline V gene data show CDR1 as MNHNS and CDR2 as SASEGT. The CDR3 runs 15 residues. The CDR3 spells CASYVLAGDTDTQYF. Written as DNA, the CDR3 is TGTGCCAGCTACGTACTGGCGGGGGACACAGATACGCAGTATTTT.

The chain is built from TRBV7-8 and TRBJ2-2; TRBD2 aligns across 11 bases. V shed 2 bases and J 2 bases; nucleotides not matched to a gene: 7. This CDR3 spans 18 amino acids. The germline gives CDR1 SGHVS, CDR2 FQNEAQ. This chain's CDR3 is CASSLTDLAGGNTGELFF. As DNA, the CDR3 is TGTGCCAGCAGCTTAACCGACCTAGCGGGGGGAAACACCGGGGAGCTGTTTTTT.

The chain carries TRBV11-2 and TRBJ2-1; possibly TRBD2 for D (6 bases). The germline V and J ends were trimmed by 0 bases and 8 bases, with 8 bases remaining between them. Germline V lookup: CDR1 SGHAT, CDR2 FQNNGV. The CDR3 covers 13 residues. CDR3 bases: TGTGCCAGCAGCTTAGAAGCGGGCTATGAGCAGTTCTTC. Translation: CASSLEAGYEQFF.

The chain recombines TRBV5-1 with TRBJ2-2, with a possible D match to TRBD2 (5 bases). CDR3 size: 13 residues. V was pared by 7 bases and J by 7 bases, with 14 bases between. CDR1 and CDR2 (germline): SGHRS, YFSETQ. The CDR3 protein is CASGPIGVGELFF. The CDR3 region has the DNA TGCGCCAGCGGACCTATCGGGGTCGGGGAGCTGTTTTTT.

In its sample, this clone was seen a few times. The genes are TRBV6-5 and TRBJ2-6; no reliable D call. CDR1 and CDR2 (germline): MNHEY, SVGAGI. V lost 3 bases to trimming and J lost 0 bases, with 3 bases between them. This CDR3 has 14 amino acids. In DNA form, the CDR3 reads TGTGCCAGCAGTTATCGCTCTGGGGCCAACGTCCTGACTTTC. Protein: CASSYRSGANVLTF.

The rearrangement uses TRBV11-2 and TRBJ2-1; TRBD2 matches 7 bases. The CDR3 consists of 15 residues. Germline V gene lookup returns CDR1 SGHAT and CDR2 FQNNGV. V lost 5 bases to trimming and J lost 5 bases; unmatched junction nucleotides: 9. The CDR3 is CASSPGGLADNEQFF. The DNA for the CDR3 is TGTGCCAGCAGCCCTGGTGGGCTAGCGGACAATGAGCAGTTCTTC. The full variable domain, with the rest looked up from reference TRBV11-2 and TRBJ2-1, is EAGVAQSPRYKIIEKRQSVAFWCNPISGHATLYWYQQILGQGPKLLIQFQNNGVVDDSQLPKDRFSAERLKGVDSTLKIQPAKLEDSAVYLCASSPGGLADNEQFFGPGTRLTVL.